This is a list of T cell receptor beta chains from one sample in a study of blood T cell repertoires in COVID-19. The assay was immunoSEQ multiplex PCR, and TCRdb's table has in-frame clones only and misses some. Of about 100,000 clones in the sample, around 85% were seen once. The source material was peripheral blood. The receptors come from a man aged 55 to 70 with acute or convalescent COVID-19. Both conserved end residues are part of each CDR3. D genes are given only for firm matches. Not every row has a clone size; where given, it reads once, few, many or a size class.

d_gene	j_gene	abundance	v_gene	CDR3aa	CDR3nt
NA	TRBJ1-2	NA	TRBV6-1	CASSEVSGAQRGYGYTF	TGTGCCAGCAGTGAAGTGAGCGGGGCCCAGAGAGGATATGGCTACACCTTC
TRBD1	TRBJ1-1	NA	TRBV7-2	CASSLGQGDTEAFF	TGTGCCAGCAGCTTGGGACAGGGGGACACTGAAGCTTTCTTT
TRBD1	TRBJ2-2	medium-sized	TRBV11-3	CASSLIPGQGHGELFF	TGTGCCAGCAGCCTCATCCCGGGACAGGGTCACGGGGAGCTGTTTTTT
NA	TRBJ2-1	NA	TRBV15	CATSRAQDFPNEQFF	TGTGCCACCAGCAGAGCCCAGGACTTTCCGAATGAGCAGTTCTTC
NA	TRBJ2-1	NA	TRBV19	CASSIQGTYNEQFF	TGTGCCAGTAGTATACAGGGAACCTACAATGAGCAGTTCTTC
NA	TRBJ1-2	few	TRBV29-1	CSAEGSVEEGYTF	TGCAGCGCCGAGGGCAGCGTTGAGGAGGGCTACACCTTC
NA	TRBJ2-7	NA	TRBV18	CASSPPTGSYEQYF	TGTGCCAGCTCACCGCCTACAGGTTCCTACGAGCAGTACTTC
NA	TRBJ2-7	NA	TRBV28	CASSLLQVHEQYF	TGTGCCAGCAGTTTGCTGCAGGTCCACGAGCAGTACTTC
NA	TRBJ2-7	once	TRBV21-1	CASSQRTSGSSYEQYF	TGTGCCAGCAGTCAGAGGACTAGCGGGAGTTCCTACGAGCAGTACTTC
TRBD1	TRBJ1-1	few	TRBV10-2	CASRDRATEAFF	TGCGCCAGCAGGGACAGGGCCACTGAAGCTTTCTTT
TRBD1	TRBJ2-3	NA	TRBV10-3	CAISEADRGSTDTQYF	TGTGCCATCAGTGAGGCGGACAGGGGGTCCACAGATACGCAGTATTTT
TRBD2	TRBJ2-1	NA	TRBV7-2	CASSFFAGGPSYNEQFF	TGTGCCAGCAGCTTCTTTGCGGGGGGGCCGTCCTACAATGAGCAGTTCTTC
TRBD2	TRBJ2-7	NA	TRBV28	CASTLGGLGDYEQYF	TGTGCCAGCACGCTGGGGGGACTAGGGGACTACGAGCAGTACTTC
NA	TRBJ2-3	NA	TRBV24-1	CATSDFGEAGAFTDTQYF	TGTGCCACCAGTGATTTTGGGGAAGCGGGCGCCTTCACAGATACGCAGTATTTT
TRBD2	TRBJ2-2	NA	TRBV5-4	CASSLVLAANTGELFF	TGTGCCAGCAGCTTGGTTCTAGCGGCGAACACCGGGGAGCTGTTTTTT
NA	TRBJ2-7	NA	TRBV10-3	CAISESDYGEQYF	TGTGCCATCAGTGAGTCAGACTACGGCGAGCAGTACTTC
TRBD2	TRBJ2-1	NA	TRBV24-1	CATSDSGTQGLEQFF	TGTGCCACCAGTGATAGCGGGACCCAAGGACTGGAGCAGTTCTTC
NA	TRBJ2-7	NA	TRBV18	CASSPIGAAEQYF	TGTGCCAGCTCACCGATAGGAGCCGCCGAGCAGTACTTC
NA	TRBJ2-3	NA	TRBV5-6	CASSFLLTSTDTQYF	TGTGCCAGCAGCTTCTTATTGACTAGCACAGATACGCAGTATTTT
TRBD1	TRBJ2-2	NA	TRBV25-1	CASRDRVGPGELFF	TGTGCCAGCAGGGACAGGGTTGGCCCCGGGGAGCTGTTTTTT
NA	TRBJ2-1	once	TRBV4-3	CASSQEALVLNEQFF	TGCGCCAGCAGCCAAGAAGCTTTGGTCCTTAATGAGCAGTTCTTC
NA	TRBJ1-5	NA	TRBV3-1/TRBV3-2	CASSQGFPGAQPQHF	TGTGCCAGCAGCCAGGGATTCCCGGGAGCTCAGCCCCAGCATTTT
TRBD1	TRBJ1-6	NA	TRBV7-9	CASSRDRNNSPLHF	TGTGCCAGCAGCCGGGACAGGAATAATTCACCCCTCCACTTT
TRBD1	TRBJ2-7	NA	TRBV27	CASSSGGIRGEQYF	TGTGCCAGCAGTTCAGGGGGAATCAGGGGCGAGCAGTACTTC
TRBD2	TRBJ2-1	NA	TRBV9	CASSLAGRNEQFF	TGTGCCAGCTCCCTAGCGGGTAGGAATGAGCAGTTCTTC
TRBD1	TRBJ1-1	NA	TRBV19	CASSLAGGWTEAFF	TGTGCCAGTAGTCTTGCAGGGGGTTGGACTGAAGCTTTCTTT
TRBD2	TRBJ2-5	NA	TRBV27	CASGAGGGQETQYF	TGTGCCAGCGGAGCGGGGGGTGGACAAGAGACCCAGTACTTC
NA	TRBJ2-4	NA	TRBV3-1/TRBV3-2	CASSPTGRLAKNIQYF	TGTGCCAGCAGCCCGACAGGAAGACTAGCCAAAAACATTCAGTACTTC
TRBD2	TRBJ2-3	NA	TRBV27	CASSRWTSPSPDTQYF	TGTGCCAGCAGTAGATGGACTAGCCCCTCCCCAGATACGCAGTATTTT
NA	TRBJ2-2	NA	TRBV5-4	CASSFRRDGELFF	TGTGCCAGCAGCTTTAGGAGGGACGGGGAGCTGTTTTTT
TRBD1	TRBJ1-2	once	TRBV7-2	CASSLERTGLGYTF	TGTGCCAGCAGCTTAGAGAGGACAGGGTTGGGCTACACCTTC
TRBD2	TRBJ2-7	NA	TRBV6-1	CASSEAAFSGARGNEQYF	TGTGCCAGCAGTGAAGCCGCGTTTAGTGGGGCGCGGGGGAACGAGCAGTACTTC